These 23 T cell receptor beta chains were sequenced from one sample in a study of human T cells and chemical hapten exposure. The time point here: patch test 1, 2 weeks after DPC sensitization. Described treatment: therapeutic diphenylcyclopropenone sensitization with weekly scalp DPC. TCRdb recomputed calls from the RACE reads with MiXCR, one row per CDR3 protein. The table has about 380,000 distinct CDR3 sequences, roughly 4.8% seen once. Sequenced here: whole blood, sampled in connection with sensitization to the hapten diphenylcyclopropenone (DPC). The origin of the receptors is a woman in her forties or fifties with alopecia areata. Some clones in this sample may be carry-over from other donors' samples.

In this sample, this clonotype turned up a few times. The chain joins TRBV29-1 to TRBJ2-2; TRBD1 matches 8 bases. V gave up 7 bases and J gave up 6 bases; unmatched junction bases: 4. The length of the CDR3 is 12 residues. Per germline, CDR1 SQVTM and CDR2 ANQGSEA. CDR3 region: CSGRTGPGELFF. The CDR3 region has the DNA TGCAGCGGCCGGACAGGGCCCGGGGAGCTGTTTTTT.

The V and J genes are TRBV28 and TRBJ1-5, with a weak D call TRBD1 (6 bases). The germline gives CDR1 MDHEN, CDR2 SYDVKM. The CDR3 consists of 14 residues. Trimming removed 3 bases at V and 6 bases at J, with 12 bases between. CDR3 loop: CASSFRGVGQPQHF. CDR3 bases: TGTGCCAGCAGTTTTAGGGGGGTAGGTCAGCCCCAGCATTTT.

This chain connects TRBV7-8 to TRBJ2-7, with 9 positions matching TRBD2. The CDR3 is 17 residues long. Trimming took 4 bases from V and 6 from J; bases not matched to a gene: 16. Germline CDR1 reads SGHVS; CDR2 reads FQNEAQ. CDR3 sequence: CASSSDPGGSGGLEQYF. The CDR3 DNA follows: TGTGCCAGCAGCTCAGACCCAGGTGGTAGCGGGGGCCTCGAGCAGTACTTC. The full variable domain, completed using reference TRBV7-8 and TRBJ2-7, is GAGVSQSPRYKVAKRGQDVALRCDPISGHVSLFWYQQALGQGPEFLTYFQNEAQLDKSGLPSDRFFAERPEGSVSTLKIQRTQQEDSAVYLCASSSDPGGSGGLEQYFGPGTRLTVT.

This clonotype has ten or more counts. The CDR3 nucleotides read TGTGCCAGCAGTAGTCTGGGCGAGGGGGCCATTCAGTACTTC. Protein sequence: CASSSLGEGAIQYF. J is TRBJ2-4 and V is TRBV2, with 7 nucleotides matching TRBD1. CDR1 and CDR2 from the germline V gene are SNHLY and FYNNEI. Trimming removed 5 bases from V and 9 bases from J; junction bases left unmatched: 10. The CDR3 spans 14 residues.

This clonotype has a count of ten or more. The rearrangement joins TRBV29-1 to TRBJ2-3; possible D gene TRBD1, 6 bases. V lost 6 bases, J lost 0 bases, and 10 bases lay in between. The CDR3 length is 13 residues. CDR1 is SQVTM, CDR2 ANQGSEA, per germline. CDR3 coding DNA: TGCAGCGTCAGGGGAAGGAGCACAGATACGCAGTATTTT. Translated, it gives CSVRGRSTDTQYF.

There are a few counts of this clonotype. This sequence joins TRBV2 and TRBJ1-4; D remains ambiguous. This CDR3 is built from 15 residues. Per germline, CDR1 SNHLY and CDR2 FYNNEI. Deletions cut 1 base from V and 6 bases from J, with 12 bases between. The CDR3 DNA is TGTGCCAGCAGTGAAGAGGCGACGGGTTATGAAAAACTGTTTTTT. Translating it yields CASSEEATGYEKLFF.

Ten or more counts support this clonotype. V usage is TRBV12-3 or TRBV12-4 and J usage is TRBJ1-2, with D hard to call. This CDR3 is 13 amino acids long. V was cut by 4 bases and J by 2 bases, with 8 bases left in between. The CDR3 is CASSSTKNYGYTF. CDR3 sequence (DNA): TGTGCCAGCAGTTCAACAAAGAACTATGGCTACACCTTC.

This clonotype turned up a few times. The chain links TRBV29-1 to TRBJ2-6; 10 nucleotides align to TRBD1. The V gene's germline CDR1 is SQVTM and CDR2 ANQGSEA. V trimming: 6 bases; J trimming: 2 bases; junction bases outside the gene matches: 10. The CDR3 has 17 residues. CDR3 residues: CSVAYQTGGPGANVLTF. CDR3 sequence (DNA): TGCAGCGTGGCCTACCAGACAGGGGGCCCTGGGGCCAACGTCCTGACTTTC. The full variable domain, in which reference TRBV29-1 and TRBJ2-6 provide the parts outside the CDR3, is SAVISQKPSRDICQRGTSLTIQCQVDSQVTMMFWYRQQPGQSLTLIATANQGSEATYESGFVIDKFPISRPNLTFSTLTVSNMSPEDSSIYLCSVAYQTGGPGANVLTFGAGSRLTVL.

The table lists this clonotype with many counts. This chain connects TRBV20-1 to TRBJ2-3, with a possible D match to TRBD2 (5 bases). Germline V CDR1 and CDR2: DFQATT, SNEGSKA (reference sequence). V lost 0 bases and J lost 2, with 6 bases in between. This CDR3 has 13 amino acids. Written as DNA, the CDR3 is TGCAGTGCTAGAGACGGGATCACAGATACGCAGTATTTT. Amino acids: CSARDGITDTQYF.

The chain uses TRBV10-3 and TRBJ2-4; 7 bases fit TRBD1. The CDR3 runs 16 residues. V dropped 4 bases and J dropped 7; count of bases not matched to a gene: 13. In germline, CDR1 is ENHRY, CDR2 SYGVKD. In DNA, the CDR3 is TGTGCCATCAGTGCCTACTCCACAGGGGAAGGTAACATTCAGTACTTC. It specifies CAISAYSTGEGNIQYF.

The sample holds many counts of this clonotype. The chain uses TRBV5-5 and TRBJ2-7; 9 nucleotides match TRBD2. Germline CDR1 SGHKS, CDR2 YYEKEE (reference sequence). V lost 1 base and J lost 2; bases outside the gene matches: 4. The CDR3 loop spans 15 amino acids. CDR3 protein: CASSLSRGRAYEQYF. CDR3 in DNA: TGTGCCAGCAGCTTGAGCCGCGGGAGGGCCTACGAGCAGTACTTC. Drawing the rest from reference TRBV5-5 and TRBJ2-7, the complete variable domain is DAGVTQSPTHLIKTRGQQVTLRCSPISGHKSVSWYQQVLGQGPQFIFQYYEKEERGRGNFPDRFSARQFPNYSSELNVNALLLGDSALYLCASSLSRGRAYEQYFGPGTRLTVT.

For this clonotype: This may stem from a read error, because a much larger clone lies one nucleotide away. The chain links TRBV12-3 or TRBV12-4 to TRBJ1-1; D gene unclear. Trimming removed 11 bases at V and 12 bases at J, with 22 bases between. This CDR3 is 12 amino acids long. The CDR3 region has the DNA TGTGCCGGCAATAACCAGCCGGGGAGTACTTTCTTT. Its translation: CAGNNQPGSTFF.

This clonotype was recorded a few times. This chain joins TRBV7-2 and TRBJ1-1; D call uncertain. The CDR3 runs 16 residues. V was trimmed by 4 bases and J by 4 bases, leaving 19 bases between them. In germline, CDR1 is SGHTA, CDR2 FQGNSA. The CDR3 region has the DNA TGTGCCAGCAGCTCTAGGGCGAAAGGATTTGGCACTGAAGCTTTCTTT. Protein product: CASSSRAKGFGTEAFF.

The table lists this clonotype with a count of one. The genes are TRBV19 and TRBJ2-5, with a tentative D call TRBD2 (6 bases). The length of the CDR3 is 15 residues. CDR1 and CDR2 (germline): LNHDA, SQIVND (reference sequence). Trimming took off 5 bases at V and 5 bases at J, with 18 bases between the two ends. CDR3 sequence reads: CASSLLPGVGETQYF. Written as DNA, the CDR3 is TGTGCCAGTAGTCTCCTTCCGGGAGTGGGTGAGACCCAGTACTTC.

This clonotype was observed many times. This chain uses TRBV29-1 with TRBJ2-5, with D hard to call. The germline CDR1 and CDR2 sequences are SQVTM and ANQGSEA. The ends were cut back, 5 bases at V and 0 bases at J, with 1 base in the middle. The CDR3 totals 10 residues. The CDR3 nucleotides are TGCAGCGTTCACCAAGAGACCCAGTACTTC. It yields the protein CSVHQETQYF. Combining the CDR3 with reference TRBV29-1 and TRBJ2-5 gives the whole variable domain SAVISQKPSRDICQRGTSLTIQCQVDSQVTMMFWYRQQPGQSLTLIATANQGSEATYESGFVIDKFPISRPNLTFSTLTVSNMSPEDSSIYLCSVHQETQYFGPGTRLLVL.

With respect to this clonotype: A read error may produce the germline difference seen at one junction end. Here the CDR3 reads CASGYRDNQPQHF. Here the CDR3 DNA reads TGTGCCAGCGGTTACAGGGACAATCAGCCCCAGCATTTT. The chain links TRBV6-6 to TRBJ1-5; D possibly corresponds to TRBD1 (6 bases). The CDR3 contains 13 residues. Per germline, CDR1 MNHNY and CDR2 SVGAGI (reference sequence).

The sample holds a few counts of this clonotype. V usage is TRBV29-1 and J usage is TRBJ1-2, with D perhaps matching TRBD1 (6 bases). Germline V gene lookup returns CDR1 SQVTM and CDR2 ANQGSEA. The CDR3 is 16 amino acids. V lost 6 bases to trimming and J lost 2 bases, with 22 bases between them. The CDR3 here is CSVPPDYRDYNYGYTF. The CDR3 DNA reads as TGCAGCGTCCCTCCTGACTACAGGGATTACAACTATGGCTACACCTTC.

This sequence joins TRBV27 and TRBJ2-1, with 10 bases matching TRBD1. Trimming removed 8 bases from V and 7 bases from J; junction bases left unmatched: 5. The germline V gene has CDR1 MNHEY and CDR2 SMNVEV (reference sequence). The CDR3 loop spans 13 amino acids. The CDR3 sequence: CASGDRGVNEQFF. The CDR3 DNA reads TGTGCCAGCGGGGACAGGGGAGTAAATGAGCAGTTCTTC.

Regarding this clonotype: It may be a read error: a sequence one base away is much more abundant. The chain employs TRBV28 and TRBJ2-2; 7 bases line up with TRBD2. This CDR3 is built from 17 residues. From germline, CDR1 is MDHEN and CDR2 SYDVKM. The CDR3 is CAGRTVSGSSANGELFF. The CDR3 DNA sequence: TGTGCCGGCAGAACTGTTAGCGGGTCCTCTGCGAACGGGGAGCTGTTTTTT.

This clonotype has at least ten counts. This chain joins TRBV7-9 and TRBJ1-1, with 8 positions matching TRBD1. The CDR3 has 15 residues. V lost 4 bases and J lost 5; bases outside the gene matches: 9. Looked up from germline, CDR1 is SEHNR and CDR2 is FQNEAQ (reference sequence). This CDR3 is CASSSTGDPKTEAFF. In DNA form, the CDR3 reads TGTGCCAGCAGCTCGACAGGGGACCCGAAAACTGAAGCTTTCTTT. Full variable domain (outside the CDR3, taken from reference TRBV7-9 and TRBJ1-1): DTGVSQNPRHKITKRGQNVTFRCDPISEHNRLYWYRQTLGQGPEFLTYFQNEAQLEKSRLLSDRFSAERPKGSFSTLEIQRTEQGDSAMYLCASSSTGDPKTEAFFGQGTRLTVV.

This clonotype has a count of ten or more. The V call is TRBV12-3 or TRBV12-4, the J call TRBJ2-7; no clear D gene. This CDR3 has 12 residues. V was trimmed by 5 bases and J by 6 bases, leaving 11 bases between them. CDR3 in DNA: TGTGCCAGCAGTGCCGTGGGCGCCGAGCAGTACTTC. Its protein product is CASSAVGAEQYF.

CDR3 bases: TGTGCCAGCAGCCCCCTGGGGGCCAACGTCCTGACTTTC. Translated: CASSPLGANVLTF. V usage is TRBV5-4 and J usage is TRBJ2-6, with D uncertain. Germline loops: CDR1 SGHNT, CDR2 YYREEE (reference sequence). Trimming left V 4 bases short and J 4 bases short, with 6 bases between. The CDR3 covers 13 residues.

This clonotype was counted at least ten times. The rearrangement uses TRBV2 and TRBJ1-1, with D tentatively TRBD1 (6 bases). The CDR3 has 13 amino acids. The ends were cut back, 8 bases at V and 6 bases at J, with 16 bases in the middle. Per the germline V gene, CDR1 is SNHLY and CDR2 is FYNNEI. DNA of the CDR3: TGTGCCAGCGAACAGACAGGTTTCGCTGAAGCTTTCTTT. This encodes CASEQTGFAEAFF.